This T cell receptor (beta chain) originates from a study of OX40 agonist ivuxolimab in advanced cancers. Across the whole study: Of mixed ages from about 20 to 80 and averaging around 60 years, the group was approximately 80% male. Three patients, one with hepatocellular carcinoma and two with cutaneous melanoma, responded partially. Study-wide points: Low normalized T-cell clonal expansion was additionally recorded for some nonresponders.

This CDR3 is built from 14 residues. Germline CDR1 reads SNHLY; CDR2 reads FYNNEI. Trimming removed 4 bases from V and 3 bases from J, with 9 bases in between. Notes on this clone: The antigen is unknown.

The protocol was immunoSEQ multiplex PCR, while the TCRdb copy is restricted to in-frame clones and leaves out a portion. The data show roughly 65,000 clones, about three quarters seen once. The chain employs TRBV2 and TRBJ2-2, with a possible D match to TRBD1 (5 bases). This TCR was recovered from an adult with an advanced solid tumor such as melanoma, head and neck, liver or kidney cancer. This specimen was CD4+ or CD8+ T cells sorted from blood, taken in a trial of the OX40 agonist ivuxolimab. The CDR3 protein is CASSAGPDTGELFF. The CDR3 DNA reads TGTGCCAGCAGTGCAGGGCCGGACACCGGGGAGCTGTTTTTT.